One and the same sample provided the 3 T cell receptor beta chains below, sequenced in a study of CD8+CD57+ T cells in acquired aplastic anemia. Those patients picked for sequencing had displayed CD8+CD57+ cell expansion on flow cytometry. Investigators profiled TCR beta VDJ and CDR3 from genomic DNA template. TCRdb analysed the reads with MiXCR anew, one entry per CDR3 protein. In the table there are approximately 260,000 distinct CDR3 sequences, 82% of which are singletons. What was sequenced was sorted CD4+, CD8+, or CD8+CD57+ T cells (not recorded which) from PBMCs. The receptors stem from a human donor with aplastic anemia.

Regarding this clonotype: Mismatch with germline at one junction end may stem from a read error. This chain links TRBV2 with TRBJ2-3, with a tentative D call TRBD2 (6 bases). This CDR3 is 13 amino acids long. Germline-derived CDR1 and CDR2 are SNHLY and FYNNEI. CDR3 coding DNA: TGTGGCAGCGTAGACGGGGGTCCAGATACGCAGTATTTT. It is translated as CGSVDGGPDTQYF. The full variable domain, its missing parts supplied by reference TRBV2 and TRBJ2-3, is EPEVTQTPSHQVTQMGQEVILRCVPISNHLYFYWYRQILGQKVEFLVSFYNNEISEKSEIFDDQFSVERPDGSNFTLKIRSTKLEDSAMYFCGSVDGGPDTQYFGPGTRLTVL.

The table lists this clonotype with many counts. This chain links TRBV5-8 with TRBJ2-3; tentative D call: TRBD2 (5 bases). Trimming left V 2 bases short and J 6 bases short, with 13 bases between. The CDR3 extends over 14 amino acids. The V gene's germline CDR1 is SGHTS and CDR2 YDEGEE. The CDR3 DNA sequence: TGTGCCAGCAGCTTTACTAGAGGTCCCGATACGCAGTATTTT. Protein product: CASSFTRGPDTQYF.

The V and J genes are TRBV7-6 and TRBJ2-3; D is possibly TRBD1 or TRBD2 (7 bases each). The germline V gene encodes CDR1 SGHVS and CDR2 FNYEAQ. The CDR3 runs 15 residues. Trimming stripped 7 bases from V and 15 bases from J, with 29 bases between. The CDR3 loop is CASTLGRDPTGANYF. The CDR3 bases are TGTGCCAGCACCCTAGGGAGGGACCCCACAGGGGCCAACTATTTT.